Presented here are 5 T cell receptor beta chains from one specimen sequenced in a study of breast tumors, draining lymph nodes, adjacent tissues. Axillary draining lymph nodes of breast cancer patients supplied the node samples. TCRdb independently ran MiXCR on the multiplex PCR reads; one entry per CDR3 protein. The data show about 230,000 distinct CDR3 sequences, with about 30% seen just once and about 1.4% held by the top ten. The material sequenced was axillary lymph node tissue. The receptors here all came from a female donor with breast cancer. Some clones in this sample may be carry-over from other donors' samples.

This clonotype was counted many times. V and J are TRBV5-1 and TRBJ2-7; possibly TRBD1 for D (5 bases). CDR1 is SGHRS and CDR2 is YFSETQ in the germline V gene. The CDR3 is 14 amino acids. Trimming took off 0 bases at V and 0 bases at J, with 7 bases between the two ends. CDR3 bases: TGCGCCAGCAGCTTGGGGGGCAACTCCTACGAGCAGTACTTC. This encodes CASSLGGNSYEQYF.

Remarks on this clonotype: It may be a read error: a sequence one base away is much more abundant. This chain joins TRBV5-6 and TRBJ2-5; D not resolved. The V end was cut by 2 bases, the J end by 4 bases, with 12 bases between. Germline CDR1 SGHDT, CDR2 YYEEEE. The CDR3 length is 14 residues. The CDR3: CASSFGRAIETQYF. The CDR3, as DNA: TGTGCCAGCAGCTTCGGACGCGCGATAGAGACCCAGTACTTC.

The chain carries TRBV24-1 and TRBJ2-3; D not resolved. CDR3 length: 16 residues. V lost 4 bases to trimming and J lost 0 bases, with 13 bases between them. Per the germline V gene, CDR1 is KGHDR and CDR2 is SFDVKD. The CDR3 here is CATSDPGPSSTDTQYF. The CDR3 DNA follows: TGTGCCACCAGTGACCCAGGACCGTCAAGCACAGATACGCAGTATTTT.

This clonotype was observed many times. This rearrangement joins TRBV7-2 to TRBJ2-3; D is uncertain. CDR3 size: 15 residues. Germline lookup yields CDR1 SGHTA and CDR2 FQGNSA. With 10 bases removed from V and 0 bases from J, the gap between germline ends came to 17 bases. The CDR3 DNA follows: TGTGCCACCCCTGGTGGCGGAACTAGCACAGATACGCAGTATTTT. It codes for CATPGGGTSTDTQYF.

In its sample, this clonotype was seen many times. The gene calls are TRBV2 and TRBJ1-4; TRBD1 matches at 9 bases. The germline V gene encodes CDR1 SNHLY and CDR2 FYNNEI. CDR3 length: 15 residues. V was clipped by 7 bases and J by 7 bases; unmatched bases: 10. CDR3 DNA: TGTGCCAGCAAAAGAACAGGGGGCTCAGGTGAAAAACTGTTTTTT. Its protein is CASKRTGGSGEKLFF.